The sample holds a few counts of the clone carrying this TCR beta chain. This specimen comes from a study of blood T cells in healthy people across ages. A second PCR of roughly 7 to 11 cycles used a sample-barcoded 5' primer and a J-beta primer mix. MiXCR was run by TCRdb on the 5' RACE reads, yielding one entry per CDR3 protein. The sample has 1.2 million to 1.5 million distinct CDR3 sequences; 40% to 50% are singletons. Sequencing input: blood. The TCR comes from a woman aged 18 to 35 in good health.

Here the CDR3 reads CASSQERRGSYNEQFF. Written as DNA, the CDR3 is TGCGCCAGCAGCCAAGAGCGTAGGGGTTCCTACAATGAGCAGTTCTTC. The V gene is TRBV4-1, the J gene TRBJ2-1; possible D gene TRBD1, 5 bases. The germline V and J ends were trimmed by 0 bases and 1 base, with 10 bases remaining between them. The CDR3 runs to 16 residues. Germline CDR1 is MGHRA and CDR2 is YSYEKL.